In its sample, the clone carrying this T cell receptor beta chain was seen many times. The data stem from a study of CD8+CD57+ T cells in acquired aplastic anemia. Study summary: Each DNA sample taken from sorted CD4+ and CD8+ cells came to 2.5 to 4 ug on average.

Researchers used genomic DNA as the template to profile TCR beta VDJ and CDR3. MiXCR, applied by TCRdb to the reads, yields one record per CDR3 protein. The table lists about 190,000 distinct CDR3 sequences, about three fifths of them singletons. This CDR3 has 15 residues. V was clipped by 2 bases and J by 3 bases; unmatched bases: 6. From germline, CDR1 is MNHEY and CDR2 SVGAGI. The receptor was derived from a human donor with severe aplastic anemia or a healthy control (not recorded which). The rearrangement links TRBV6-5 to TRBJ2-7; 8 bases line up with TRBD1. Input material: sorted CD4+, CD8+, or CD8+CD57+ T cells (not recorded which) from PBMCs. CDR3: CASSYVAGGYYEQYF. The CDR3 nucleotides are TGTGCCAGCAGTTACGTGGCAGGGGGCTACTACGAGCAGTACTTC.